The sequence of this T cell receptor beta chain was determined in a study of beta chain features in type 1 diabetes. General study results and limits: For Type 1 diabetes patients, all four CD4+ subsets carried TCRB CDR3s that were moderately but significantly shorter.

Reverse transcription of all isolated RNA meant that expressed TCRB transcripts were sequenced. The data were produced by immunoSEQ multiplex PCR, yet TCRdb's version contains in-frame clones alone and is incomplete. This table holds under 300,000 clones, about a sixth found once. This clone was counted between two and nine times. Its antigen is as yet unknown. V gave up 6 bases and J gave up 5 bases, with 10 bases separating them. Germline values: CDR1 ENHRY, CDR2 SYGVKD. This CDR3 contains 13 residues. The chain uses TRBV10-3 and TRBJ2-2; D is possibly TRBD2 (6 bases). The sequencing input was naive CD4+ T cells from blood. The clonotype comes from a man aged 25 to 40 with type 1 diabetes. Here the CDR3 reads CAIRGTATGELFF. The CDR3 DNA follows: TGTGCCATCAGAGGGACTGCGACCGGGGAGCTGTTTTTT.